This T cell receptor beta chain was identified in a study of regulatory dendritic cells for organ transplantation. The wider study: Regulatory dendritic cells were monocyte-derived, receiving vitamin D3 on days 0 and 4 and IL-10 on day 4. Overall study results and limits: Memory CD8+ clonal expansion seemed more limited with regulatory than mature dendritic cells. Memory CD8+ T cells were the most oligoclonal; naive cells were highly diverse. The most alloreactive TCR clonotypes were found in resting memory CD8+ cells.

Sequencing was performed with immunoSEQ multiplex PCR; in TCRdb, only in-frame clones are kept and a portion is missing. Here the sample spans about 10,000 clones, approximately 84% being singletons. Allogeneic regulatory or mature dendritic cells were co-cultured for less than six days with CFSE-labeled sorted T cells at 1:10. This CDR3 comprises 14 residues. The germline V gene has CDR1 SNHLY and CDR2 FYNNEI. V lost 8 bases and J lost 0, with 13 bases in between. For this clone: The target antigen is unknown.

The TCR was taken from a human donor in good health. The chain couples TRBV2 to TRBJ1-1; D not resolved. Sequenced sample: memory CD4+ T cells from blood cultured with dendritic cells. As for subset: CD45RO+ memory T cells. CDR3 coding DNA: TGTGCCAGCTTAGTGTCAGTTATGAACACTGAAGCTTTCTTT. This sequence encodes CASLVSVMNTEAFF.